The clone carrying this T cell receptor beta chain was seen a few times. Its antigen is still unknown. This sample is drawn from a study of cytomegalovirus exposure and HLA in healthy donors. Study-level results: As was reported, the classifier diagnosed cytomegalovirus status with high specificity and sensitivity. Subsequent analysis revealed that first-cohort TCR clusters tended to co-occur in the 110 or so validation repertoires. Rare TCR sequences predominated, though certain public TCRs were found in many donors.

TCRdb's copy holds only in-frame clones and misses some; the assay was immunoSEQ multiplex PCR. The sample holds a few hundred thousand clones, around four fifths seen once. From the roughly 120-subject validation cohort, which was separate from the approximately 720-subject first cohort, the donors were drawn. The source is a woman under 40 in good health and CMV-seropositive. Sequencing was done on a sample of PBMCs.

Written as DNA, the CDR3 is TGTGCCAGCAGCACAACAGCTTACGAGCAGTACTTC. Residues: CASSTTAYEQYF. The V call is TRBV28, the J call TRBJ2-7; D remains ambiguous. From germline, CDR1 is MDHEN and CDR2 SYDVKM. CDR3 length: 12 amino acids. Trimming stripped 6 bases from V and 4 bases from J, with 10 bases between.